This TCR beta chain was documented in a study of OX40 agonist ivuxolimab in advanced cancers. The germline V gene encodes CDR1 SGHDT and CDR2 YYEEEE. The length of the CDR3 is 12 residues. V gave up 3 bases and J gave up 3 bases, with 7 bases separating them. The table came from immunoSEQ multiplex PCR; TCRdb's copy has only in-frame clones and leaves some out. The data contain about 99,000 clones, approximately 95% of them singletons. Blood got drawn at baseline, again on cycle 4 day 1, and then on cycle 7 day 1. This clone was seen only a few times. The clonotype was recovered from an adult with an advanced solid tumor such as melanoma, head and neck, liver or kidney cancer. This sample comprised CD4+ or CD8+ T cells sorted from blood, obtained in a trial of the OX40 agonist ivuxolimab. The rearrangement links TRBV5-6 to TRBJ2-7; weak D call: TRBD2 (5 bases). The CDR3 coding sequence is TGTGCCAGCAGCTACGAGGGCTACGAGCAGTACTTC. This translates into CASSYEGYEQYF.